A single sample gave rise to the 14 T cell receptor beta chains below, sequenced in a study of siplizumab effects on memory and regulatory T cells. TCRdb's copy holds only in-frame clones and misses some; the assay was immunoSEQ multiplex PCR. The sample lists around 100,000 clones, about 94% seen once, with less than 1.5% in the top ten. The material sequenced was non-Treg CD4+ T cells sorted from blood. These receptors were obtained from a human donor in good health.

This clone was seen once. The CDR3 DNA reads as TGTGCCAGCAGCGAACGACTAGCGTCCAATGAGCAGTTCTTC. Translated, it gives CASSERLASNEQFF. The chain combines TRBV7-3 with TRBJ2-1; 8 bases match TRBD2. The CDR3 extends over 14 amino acids. CDR1 and CDR2 from the germline V gene are SGHTA and FQGTGA. V gave up 5 bases and J gave up 6 bases; unmatched junction bases: 6. Complete variable domain (other parts from reference TRBV7-3 and TRBJ2-1): GAGVSQTPSNKVTEKGKYVELRCDPISGHTALYWYRQSLGQGPEFLIYFQGTGAADDSGLPNDRFFAVRPEGSVSTLKIQRTERGDSAVYLCASSERLASNEQFFGPGTRLTVL.

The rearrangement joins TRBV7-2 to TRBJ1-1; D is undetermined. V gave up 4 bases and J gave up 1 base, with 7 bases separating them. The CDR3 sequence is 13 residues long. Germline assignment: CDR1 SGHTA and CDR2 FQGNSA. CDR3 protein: CASSWSRNTEAFF. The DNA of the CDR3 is TGTGCCAGCAGCTGGTCCAGGAACACTGAAGCTTTCTTT. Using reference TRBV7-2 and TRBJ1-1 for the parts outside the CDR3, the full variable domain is GAGVSQSPSNKVTEKGKDVELRCDPISGHTALYWYRQSLGQGLEFLIYFQGNSAPDKSGLPSDRFSAERTGGSVSTLTIQRTQQEDSAVYLCASSWSRNTEAFFGQGTRLTVV.

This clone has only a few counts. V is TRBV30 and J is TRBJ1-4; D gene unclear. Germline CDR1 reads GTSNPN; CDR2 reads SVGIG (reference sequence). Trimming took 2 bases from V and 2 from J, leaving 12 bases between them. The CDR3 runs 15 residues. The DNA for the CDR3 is TGTGCCTGGAGTAGAGAGACTTCGACTAATGAAAAACTGTTTTTT. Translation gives CAWSRETSTNEKLFF.

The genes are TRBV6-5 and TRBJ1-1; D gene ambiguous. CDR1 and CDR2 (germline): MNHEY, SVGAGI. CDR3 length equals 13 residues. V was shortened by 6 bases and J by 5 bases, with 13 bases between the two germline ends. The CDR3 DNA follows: TGTGCCAGCAGAGATACCCTGGGGACTGAAGCTTTCTTT. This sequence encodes CASRDTLGTEAFF.

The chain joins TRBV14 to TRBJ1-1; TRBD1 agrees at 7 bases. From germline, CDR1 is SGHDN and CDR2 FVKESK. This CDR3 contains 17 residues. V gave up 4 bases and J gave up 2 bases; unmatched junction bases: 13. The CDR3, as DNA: TGTGCCAGCAGCCTAATGAGGGGGCGCGTAGTTAACACTGAAGCTTTCTTT. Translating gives CASSLMRGRVVNTEAFF.

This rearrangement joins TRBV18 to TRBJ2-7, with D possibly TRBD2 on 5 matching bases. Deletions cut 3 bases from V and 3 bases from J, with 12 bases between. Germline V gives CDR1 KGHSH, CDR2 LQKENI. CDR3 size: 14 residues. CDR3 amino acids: CASSPVGRGYEQYF. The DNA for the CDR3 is TGTGCCAGCTCACCGGTAGGACGGGGCTACGAGCAGTACTTC.

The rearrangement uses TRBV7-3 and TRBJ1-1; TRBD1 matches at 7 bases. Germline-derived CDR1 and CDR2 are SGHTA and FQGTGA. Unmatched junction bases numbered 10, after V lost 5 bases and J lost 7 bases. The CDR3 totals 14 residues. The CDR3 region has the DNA TGTGCCAGCAGCCTTCTTGGGACAGAGAGTGAAGCTTTCTTT. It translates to CASSLLGTESEAFF.

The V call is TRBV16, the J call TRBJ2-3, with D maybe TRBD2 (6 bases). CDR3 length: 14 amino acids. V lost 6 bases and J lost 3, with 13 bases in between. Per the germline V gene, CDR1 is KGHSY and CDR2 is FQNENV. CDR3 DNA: TGTGCCAGCAGTCCTCTAGCGATGACAGATACGCAGTATTTT. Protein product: CASSPLAMTDTQYF.

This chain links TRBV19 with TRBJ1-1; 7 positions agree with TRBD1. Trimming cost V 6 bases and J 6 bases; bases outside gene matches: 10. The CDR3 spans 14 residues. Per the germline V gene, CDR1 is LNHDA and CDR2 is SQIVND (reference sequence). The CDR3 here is CASSRDRDLPEAFF. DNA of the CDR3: TGTGCCAGTAGCAGAGACAGGGATCTGCCTGAAGCTTTCTTT.

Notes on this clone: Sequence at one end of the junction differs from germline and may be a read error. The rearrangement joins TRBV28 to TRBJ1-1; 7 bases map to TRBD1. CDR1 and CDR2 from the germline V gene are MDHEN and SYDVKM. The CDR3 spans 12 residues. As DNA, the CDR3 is TGTGCCAGCAGTTTATTACAGGGGTCTGTGGACTTT. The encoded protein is CASSLLQGSVDF.

The CDR3 is CASRRTGGNQPQHF. For the CDR3, the DNA is TGTGCCAGCAGACGGACAGGGGGGAATCAGCCCCAGCATTTT. The V call is TRBV6-1, the J call TRBJ1-5; 10 bases match TRBD1. The V segment lost 6 bases and the J segment 4 bases; nucleotides outside the gene matches: 3. The CDR3 loop spans 14 amino acids. CDR1 is MNHNS, CDR2 SASEGT, per germline.

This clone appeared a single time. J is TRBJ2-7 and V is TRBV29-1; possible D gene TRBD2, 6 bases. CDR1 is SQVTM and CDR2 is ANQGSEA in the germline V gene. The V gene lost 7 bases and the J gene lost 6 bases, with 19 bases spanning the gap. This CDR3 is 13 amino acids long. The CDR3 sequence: CSGGGIGASEQYF. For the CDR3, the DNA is TGCAGCGGGGGAGGAATAGGAGCAAGCGAGCAGTACTTC.

CDR3 region: CASSGLADHNEQFF. DNA of the CDR3: TGTGCCAGCTCGGGACTAGCGGACCACAATGAGCAGTTCTTC. The J gene is TRBJ2-1, the V gene TRBV19; 11 nucleotides match TRBD2. The V segment lost 9 bases and the J segment 5 bases; nucleotides outside the gene matches: 6. The CDR3 is 14 amino acids. Germline V lookup: CDR1 LNHDA, CDR2 SQIVND (reference sequence).

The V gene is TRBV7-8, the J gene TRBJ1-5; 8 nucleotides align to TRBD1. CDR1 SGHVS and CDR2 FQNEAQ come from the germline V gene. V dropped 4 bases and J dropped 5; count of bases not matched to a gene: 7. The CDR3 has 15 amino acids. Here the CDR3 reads CASSSGSGGHQPQHF. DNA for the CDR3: TGTGCCAGCAGCTCGGGGTCAGGGGGCCATCAGCCCCAGCATTTT. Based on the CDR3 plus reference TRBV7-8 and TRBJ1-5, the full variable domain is GAGVSQSPRYKVAKRGQDVALRCDPISGHVSLFWYQQALGQGPEFLTYFQNEAQLDKSGLPSDRFFAERPEGSVSTLKIQRTQQEDSAVYLCASSSGSGGHQPQHFGDGTRLSIL.